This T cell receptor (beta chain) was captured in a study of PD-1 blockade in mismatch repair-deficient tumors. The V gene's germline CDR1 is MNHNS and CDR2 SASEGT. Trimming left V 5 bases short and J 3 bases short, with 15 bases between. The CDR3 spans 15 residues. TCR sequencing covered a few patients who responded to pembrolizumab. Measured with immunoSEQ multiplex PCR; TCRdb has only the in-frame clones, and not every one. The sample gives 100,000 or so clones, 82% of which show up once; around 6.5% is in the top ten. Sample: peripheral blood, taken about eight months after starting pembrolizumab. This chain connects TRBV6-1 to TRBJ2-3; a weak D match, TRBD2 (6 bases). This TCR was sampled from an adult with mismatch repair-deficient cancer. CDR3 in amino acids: CASSPPPGSTDTQYF. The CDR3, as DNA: TGTGCCAGCAGTCCCCCCCCCGGGAGTACAGATACGCAGTATTTT.